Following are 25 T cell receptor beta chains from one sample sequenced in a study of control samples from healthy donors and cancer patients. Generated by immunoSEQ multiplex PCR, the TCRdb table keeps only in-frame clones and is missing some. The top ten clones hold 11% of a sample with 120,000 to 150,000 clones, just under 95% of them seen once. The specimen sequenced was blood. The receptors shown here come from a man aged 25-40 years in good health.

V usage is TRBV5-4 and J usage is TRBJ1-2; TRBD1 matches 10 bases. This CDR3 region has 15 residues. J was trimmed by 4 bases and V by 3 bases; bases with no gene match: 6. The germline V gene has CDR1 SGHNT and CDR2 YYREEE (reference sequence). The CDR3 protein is CASSSGTGVRYGYTF. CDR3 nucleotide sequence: TGTGCCAGCAGCTCCGGGACAGGGGTTCGCTATGGCTACACCTTC. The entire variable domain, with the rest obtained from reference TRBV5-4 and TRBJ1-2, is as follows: ETGVTQSPTHLIKTRGQQVTLRCSSQSGHNTVSWYQQALGQGPQFIFQYYREEENGRGNFPPRFSGLQFPNYSSELNVNALELDDSALYLCASSSGTGVRYGYTFGSGTRLTVV.

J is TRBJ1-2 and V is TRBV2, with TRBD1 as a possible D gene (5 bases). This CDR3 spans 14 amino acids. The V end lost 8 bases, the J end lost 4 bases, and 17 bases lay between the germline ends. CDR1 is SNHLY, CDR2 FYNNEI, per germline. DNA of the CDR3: TGTGCCAGCGAACGGGGCGCTTCGGGCTATGGCTACACCTTC. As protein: CASERGASGYGYTF.

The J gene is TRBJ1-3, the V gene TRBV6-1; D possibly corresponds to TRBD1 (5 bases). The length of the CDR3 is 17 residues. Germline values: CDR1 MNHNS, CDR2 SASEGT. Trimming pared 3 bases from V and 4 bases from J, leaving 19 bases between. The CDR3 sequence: CASSDASGGVKGNTIYF. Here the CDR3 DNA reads TGTGCCAGCAGTGATGCCTCCGGGGGGGTAAAAGGAAACACCATATATTTT.

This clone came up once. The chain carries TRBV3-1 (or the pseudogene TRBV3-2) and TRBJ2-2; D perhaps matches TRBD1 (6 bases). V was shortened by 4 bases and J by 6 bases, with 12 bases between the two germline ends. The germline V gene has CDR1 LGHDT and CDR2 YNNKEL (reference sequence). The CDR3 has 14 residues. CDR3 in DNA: TGTGCCAGCAGCCGTGAACAGGGCTCCGGGGAGCTGTTTTTT. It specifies CASSREQGSGELFF.

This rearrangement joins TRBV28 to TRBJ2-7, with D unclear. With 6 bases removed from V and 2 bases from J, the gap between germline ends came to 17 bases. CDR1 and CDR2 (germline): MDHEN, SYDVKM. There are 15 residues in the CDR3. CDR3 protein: CASSLSPSPTYEQYF. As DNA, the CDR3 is TGTGCCAGCAGCCTGAGTCCCAGCCCTACCTACGAGCAGTACTTC.

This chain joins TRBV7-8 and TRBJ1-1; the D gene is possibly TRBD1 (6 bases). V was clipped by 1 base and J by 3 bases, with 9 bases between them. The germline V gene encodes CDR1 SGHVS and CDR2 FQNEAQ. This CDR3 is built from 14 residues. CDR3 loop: CASSLGRGYTEAFF. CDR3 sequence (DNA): TGTGCCAGCAGCTTAGGTAGGGGGTACACTGAAGCTTTCTTT.

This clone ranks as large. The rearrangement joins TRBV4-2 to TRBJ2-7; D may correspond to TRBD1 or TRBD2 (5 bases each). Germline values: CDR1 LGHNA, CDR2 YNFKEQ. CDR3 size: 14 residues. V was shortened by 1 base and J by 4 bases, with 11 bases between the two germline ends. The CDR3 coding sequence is TGTGCCAGCAGCCAAGTCGGGGCCTCTTACGAGCAGTACTTC. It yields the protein CASSQVGASYEQYF.

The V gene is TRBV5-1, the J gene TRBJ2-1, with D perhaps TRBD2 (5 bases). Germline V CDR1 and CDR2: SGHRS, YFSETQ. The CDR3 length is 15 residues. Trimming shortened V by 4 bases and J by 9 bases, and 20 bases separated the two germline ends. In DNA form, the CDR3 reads TGCGCCAGCAGCCCGGAGCTTTGGGAGTTTAGTGAGCAGTTCTTC. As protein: CASSPELWEFSEQFF. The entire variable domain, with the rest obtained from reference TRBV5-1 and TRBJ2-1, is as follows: KAGVTQTPRYLIKTRGQQVTLSCSPISGHRSVSWYQQTPGQGLQFLFEYFSETQRNKGNFPGRFSGRQFSNSRSEMNVSTLELGDSALYLCASSPELWEFSEQFFGPGTRLTVL.

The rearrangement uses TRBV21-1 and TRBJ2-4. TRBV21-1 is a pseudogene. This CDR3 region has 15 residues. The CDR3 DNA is TGTGCCAGCCCCTCGAAGGTCTCGGCCAAAAACATTCAGTACTTC. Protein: CASPSKVSAKNIQYF.

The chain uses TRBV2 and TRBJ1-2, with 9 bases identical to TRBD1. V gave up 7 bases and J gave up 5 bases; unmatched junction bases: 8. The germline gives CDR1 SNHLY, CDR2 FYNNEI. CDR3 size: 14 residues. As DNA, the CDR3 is TGTGCCAGCAACCCCACGGACAGGGGTTATGGCTACACCTTC. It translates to CASNPTDRGYGYTF.

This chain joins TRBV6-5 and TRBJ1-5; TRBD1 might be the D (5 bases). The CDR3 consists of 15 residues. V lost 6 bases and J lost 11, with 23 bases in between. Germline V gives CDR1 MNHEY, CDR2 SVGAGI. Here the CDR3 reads CASSGRGTDSRAQHF. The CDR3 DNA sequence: TGTGCCAGCAGCGGAAGGGGTACAGACTCTAGGGCCCAGCATTTT.

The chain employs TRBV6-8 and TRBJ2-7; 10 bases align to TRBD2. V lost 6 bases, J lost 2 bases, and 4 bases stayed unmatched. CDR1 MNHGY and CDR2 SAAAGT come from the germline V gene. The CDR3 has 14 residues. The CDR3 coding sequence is TGTGCCAGCAGGTCTAGCGGGGGACCCTACGAGCAGTACTTC. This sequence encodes CASRSSGGPYEQYF.

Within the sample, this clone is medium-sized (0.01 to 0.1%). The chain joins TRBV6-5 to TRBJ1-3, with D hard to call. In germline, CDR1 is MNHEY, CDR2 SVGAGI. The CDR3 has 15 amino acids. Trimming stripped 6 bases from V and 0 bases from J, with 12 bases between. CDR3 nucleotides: TGTGCCAGCAGCCCCCTCAGCGGCTCTGGAAACACCATATATTTT. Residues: CASSPLSGSGNTIYF.

CDR3 amino acids: CASRRDITGAFF. The CDR3 DNA sequence: TGTGCCAGCAGGCGGGACATCACGGGAGCTTTCTTT. The rearrangement joins TRBV7-9 to TRBJ1-1; a possible D gene is TRBD1 (6 bases). Germline V gene lookup returns CDR1 SEHNR and CDR2 FQNEAQ (reference sequence). The V gene lost 6 bases and the J gene lost 10 bases, with 15 bases spanning the gap. The CDR3 has 12 amino acids.

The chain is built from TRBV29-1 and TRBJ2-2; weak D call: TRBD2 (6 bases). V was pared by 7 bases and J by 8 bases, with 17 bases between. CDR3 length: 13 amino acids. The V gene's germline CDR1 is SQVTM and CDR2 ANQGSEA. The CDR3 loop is CSGLRDLPGELFF. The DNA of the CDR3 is TGCAGCGGGCTCCGGGACTTACCAGGGGAGCTGTTTTTT.

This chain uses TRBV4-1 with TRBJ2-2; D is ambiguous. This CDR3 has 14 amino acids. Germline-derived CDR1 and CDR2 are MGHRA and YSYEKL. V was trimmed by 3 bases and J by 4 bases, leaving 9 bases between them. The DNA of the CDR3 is TGCGCCAGCAGCCAGCTTAGATTCACCGGGGAGCTGTTTTTT. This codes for CASSQLRFTGELFF.

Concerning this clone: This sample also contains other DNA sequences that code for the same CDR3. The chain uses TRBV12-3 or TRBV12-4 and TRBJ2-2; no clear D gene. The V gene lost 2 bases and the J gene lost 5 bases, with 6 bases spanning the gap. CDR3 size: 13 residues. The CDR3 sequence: CASSLRATGELFF. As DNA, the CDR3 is TGTGCCAGCAGTTTACGGGCTACCGGGGAGCTGTTTTTT.

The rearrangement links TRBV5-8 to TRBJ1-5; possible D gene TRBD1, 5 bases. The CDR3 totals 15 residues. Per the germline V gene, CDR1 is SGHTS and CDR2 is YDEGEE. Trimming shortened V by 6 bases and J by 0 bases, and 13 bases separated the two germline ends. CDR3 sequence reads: CASTTRDYSNQPQHF. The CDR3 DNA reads TGTGCCAGCACCACCAGGGATTATAGCAATCAGCCCCAGCATTTT.

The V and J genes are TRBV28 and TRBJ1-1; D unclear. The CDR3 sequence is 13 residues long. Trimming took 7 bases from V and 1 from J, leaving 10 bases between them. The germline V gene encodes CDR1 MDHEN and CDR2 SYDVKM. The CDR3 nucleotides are TGTGCCAGCACCCTACCTCAGAACACTGAAGCTTTCTTT. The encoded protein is CASTLPQNTEAFF.

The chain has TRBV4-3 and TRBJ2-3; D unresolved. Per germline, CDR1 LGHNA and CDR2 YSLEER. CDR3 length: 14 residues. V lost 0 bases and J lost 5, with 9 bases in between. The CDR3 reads CASSQDALEDTQYF. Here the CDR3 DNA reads TGCGCCAGCAGCCAAGATGCTCTGGAAGATACGCAGTATTTT.

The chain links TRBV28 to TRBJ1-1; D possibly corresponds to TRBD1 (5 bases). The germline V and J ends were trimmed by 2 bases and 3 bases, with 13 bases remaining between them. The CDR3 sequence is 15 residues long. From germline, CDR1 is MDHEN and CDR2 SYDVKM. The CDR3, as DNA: TGTGCCAGCAGTTTAGCGGGGACGCGGTACACTGAAGCTTTCTTT. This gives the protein CASSLAGTRYTEAFF. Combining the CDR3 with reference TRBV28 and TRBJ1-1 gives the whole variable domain DVKVTQSSRYLVKRTGEKVFLECVQDMDHENMFWYRQDPGLGLRLIYFSYDVKMKEKGDIPEGYSVSREKKERFSLILESASTNQTSMYLCASSLAGTRYTEAFFGQGTRLTVV.

CDR3 sequence (DNA): TGTGCCAGCAGCCCATATGAAGATGGGGGGGCGAGAGGGGAAAAACTGTTTTTT. Its protein product is CASSPYEDGGARGEKLFF. This chain joins TRBV11-2 and TRBJ1-4; D is possibly TRBD1 (6 bases). Between the trimmed V and J ends, which lost 5 bases and 8 bases, there was a span of 27 bases. Germline assignment: CDR1 SGHAT and CDR2 FQNNGV. The CDR3 sequence is 18 residues long.

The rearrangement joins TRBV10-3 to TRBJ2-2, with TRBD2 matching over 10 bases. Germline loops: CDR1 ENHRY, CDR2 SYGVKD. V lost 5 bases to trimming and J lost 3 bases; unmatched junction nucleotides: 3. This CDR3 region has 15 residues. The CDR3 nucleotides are TGTGCCATCAGTACCGGGACTAGCGACACCGGGGAGCTGTTTTTT. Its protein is CAISTGTSDTGELFF.

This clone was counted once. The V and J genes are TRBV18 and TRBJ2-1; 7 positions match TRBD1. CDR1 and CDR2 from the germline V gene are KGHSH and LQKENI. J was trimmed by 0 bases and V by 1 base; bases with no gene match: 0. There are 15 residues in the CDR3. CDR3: CASSPRDSSYNEQFF. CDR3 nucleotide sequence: TGTGCCAGCTCACCACGGGACAGCTCCTACAATGAGCAGTTCTTC.

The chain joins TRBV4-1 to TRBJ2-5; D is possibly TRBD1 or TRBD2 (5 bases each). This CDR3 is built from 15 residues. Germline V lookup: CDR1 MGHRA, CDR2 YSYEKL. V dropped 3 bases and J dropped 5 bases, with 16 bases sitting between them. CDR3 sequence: CASSHTGTAEETQYF. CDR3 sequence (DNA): TGCGCCAGCAGCCACACCGGGACGGCGGAGGAGACCCAGTACTTC.